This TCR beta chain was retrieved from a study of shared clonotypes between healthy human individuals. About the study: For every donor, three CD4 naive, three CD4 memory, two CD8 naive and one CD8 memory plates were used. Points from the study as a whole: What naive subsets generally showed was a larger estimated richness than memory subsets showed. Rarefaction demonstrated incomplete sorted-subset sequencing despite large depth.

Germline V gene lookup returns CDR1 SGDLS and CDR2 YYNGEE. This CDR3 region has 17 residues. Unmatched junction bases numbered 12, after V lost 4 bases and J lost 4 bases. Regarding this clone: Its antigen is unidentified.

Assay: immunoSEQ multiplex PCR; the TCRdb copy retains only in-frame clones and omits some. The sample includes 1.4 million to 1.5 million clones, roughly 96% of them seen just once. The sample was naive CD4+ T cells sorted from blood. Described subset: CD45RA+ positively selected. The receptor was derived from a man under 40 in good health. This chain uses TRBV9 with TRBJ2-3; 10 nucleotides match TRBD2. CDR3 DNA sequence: TGTGCCAGCAGCTATAGGGCTAGCGGGAGATTCTCAGATACGCAGTATTTT. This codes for CASSYRASGRFSDTQYF.